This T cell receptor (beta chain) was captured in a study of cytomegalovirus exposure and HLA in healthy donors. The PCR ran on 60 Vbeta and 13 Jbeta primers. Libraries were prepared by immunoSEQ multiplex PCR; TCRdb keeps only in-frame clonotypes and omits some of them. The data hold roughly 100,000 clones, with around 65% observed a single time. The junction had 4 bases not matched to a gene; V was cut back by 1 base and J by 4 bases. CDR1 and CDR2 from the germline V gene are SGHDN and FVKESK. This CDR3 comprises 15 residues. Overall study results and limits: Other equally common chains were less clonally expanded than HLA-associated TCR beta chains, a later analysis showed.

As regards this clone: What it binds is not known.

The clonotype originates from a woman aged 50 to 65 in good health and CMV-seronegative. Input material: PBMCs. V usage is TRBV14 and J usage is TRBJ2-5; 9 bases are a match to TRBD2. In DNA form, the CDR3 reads TGTGCCAGCAGCCAAGGATTAGCGGGAGTAGAGACCCAGTACTTC. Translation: CASSQGLAGVETQYF. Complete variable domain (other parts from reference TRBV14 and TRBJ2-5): EAGVTQFPSHSVIEKGQTVTLRCDPISGHDNLYWYRRVMGKEIKFLLHFVKESKQDESGMPNNRFLAERTGGTYSTLKVQPAELEDSGVYFCASSQGLAGVETQYFGPGTRLLVL.